This is a list of T cell receptor beta chains from one sample in a study of Ad26.COV2.S vaccination and SARS-CoV-2 variants. The data were produced by immunoSEQ multiplex PCR, yet TCRdb's version contains in-frame clones alone and is incomplete. The table shows roughly 240,000 clones, with more than 75% occurring only once. The starting material was peripheral blood, obtained in a trial of Ad26.COV2.S vaccine versus placebo. These receptors came from a person between 18 and 60 years old who received the Ad26.COV2.S COVID-19 vaccine or a placebo. CDR3s include the opening cysteine and the closing phenylalanine or tryptophan. Clone size is stated in some rows and not others, as once, few, many or a class when expanded.

TRBV6-5	TRBJ1-2	-	CASSSGQGNYGYTF
TRBV5-6	TRBJ1-6	-	CASSLTRQGPFLNSPLHF
TRBV11-2	TRBJ2-5	-	CASSLYPETQYF
TRBV19	TRBJ1-1	-	CASTLTNTEAFF
TRBV11-2	TRBJ2-1	-	CASSPLGGGLAAMNEQFF
TRBV19	TRBJ1-1	few	CASSISGSLNTEAFF
TRBV7-8	TRBJ2-1	once	CASRDYSNNEQFF
TRBV5-1	TRBJ1-3	few	CASSLSSPGNTIYF
TRBV12-3/TRBV12-4	TRBJ2-7	-	CASSPSTREQYF
TRBV15	TRBJ2-5	-	CATSRGTPTQYF
TRBV5-1	TRBJ2-7	few	CASSFLSSVYEQYF
TRBV21-1	TRBJ2-5	-	CASITYAGTVGTQYF
TRBV30	TRBJ2-7	-	CAWSDLSSYEQYF
TRBV18	TRBJ1-2	-	CASSKRTGIDGYTF
TRBV7-2	TRBJ1-1	-	CASSLARVSPRTEAFF
TRBV28	TRBJ2-7	-	CASRESGQIGQYF
TRBV12-3/TRBV12-4	TRBJ2-2	-	CASSATERELFF
TRBV18	TRBJ2-6	-	CASSPLAGSGANVLTF
TRBV28	TRBJ2-7	-	CASRWGSSYEQYF
TRBV29-1	TRBJ2-7	-	CSVEGEGGVDEQYF
TRBV2	TRBJ1-2	-	CASRDREGDGYTF
TRBV5-1	TRBJ1-1	-	CASSLNRENTEAFF
TRBV19	TRBJ2-2	-	CASSNGSPVGELFF
TRBV6-5	TRBJ1-1	-	CASSYGVAGGTEAFF
TRBV20-1	TRBJ1-2	-	CSASPGGGYGYTF
TRBV4-3	TRBJ2-3	-	CASSQAESRWGDTQYF
TRBV7-9	TRBJ2-5	-	CASSLGTGGEETQYF
TRBV7-8	TRBJ2-7	-	CASSLAATGGREQYF
TRBV5-1	TRBJ1-2	-	CASSLLARNIYGYTF
TRBV12-3/TRBV12-4	TRBJ1-1	-	CASTTSGGAEAFF
TRBV28	TRBJ2-3	-	CASSFPPNTQYF
TRBV18	TRBJ1-1	-	CASSTDRNTEAFF
TRBV10-3	TRBJ2-3	few	CAISAYGSSTDTQYF
TRBV13	TRBJ2-1	once	CASSSGLRNEQFF
TRBV4-1	TRBJ2-1	-	CASSQVQRSSYNEQFF
TRBV2	TRBJ1-5	-	CAQGQDSNQPQHF
TRBV7-2	TRBJ2-3	-	CASSLLSRRTDTQYF
TRBV7-2	TRBJ2-7	-	CASSFRGGSYEQYF
TRBV5-8	TRBJ2-1	-	CASSPGLEEINEQFF
TRBV11-2	TRBJ2-2	once	CASSFWGGSNTGELFF
TRBV6-5	TRBJ1-2	-	CASRRTALNYGYTF
TRBV27	TRBJ2-5	-	CASSLAGVRTQYF
TRBV10-2	TRBJ2-7	-	CASSDSGGPYEQYF
TRBV11-2	TRBJ2-5	-	CASSLTGGEETQYF
TRBV6-4	TRBJ2-1	few	CASRQGVSSYNEQFF
TRBV5-1	TRBJ2-5	-	CASSLARGLAGGPRETQYF
TRBV4-1	TRBJ2-7	-	CASSQDRRLGHEQYF
TRBV6-5	TRBJ1-6	-	CASSQAQGRDSPLHF
TRBV5-6	TRBJ2-1	-	CASSLSGTSGSSSEQFF
TRBV7-2	TRBJ2-3	-	CASSPEWTGPSTDTQYF
TRBV7-9	TRBJ1-1	-	CASSLVQSGNTEAFF
TRBV6-2/TRBV6-3	TRBJ2-1	-	CASSYLAGGADEQFF
TRBV30	TRBJ2-7	-	CAWSVHGVSYEQYF
TRBV6-1	TRBJ2-2	once	CASSEGVGTGELFF
TRBV9	TRBJ1-3	few	CASSRDRDRSGNTIYF